The T cell receptor (beta chain) under discussion was sequenced for a study of regulatory T cells in long-lasting Graves disease. Study context: Patients with new Graves' disease had used antithyroid drugs below 3 months.

The time point: newly diagnosed GD, antithyroid drugs for less than 3 months. PBMC-extracted RNA yielded the TCR library. The TCR beta library used iRepertoire HTBI primers with Arm-PCR amplification of CDR3. TCRdb re-analysed the multiplex PCR reads in MiXCR, keeping a single row per CDR3 protein. This sample carries 400,000 to 650,000 distinct CDR3 sequences, around 16% of them seen once, and the ten largest clones take around a quarter. The V gene end was trimmed by 8 bases and the J gene end by 2 bases; junction bases not matched to a gene: 12. Germline values: CDR1 SGHDN, CDR2 FVKESK. The CDR3 length is 15 residues. This clonotype was observed a handful of times. The same data also contributed to another study, on T cells in Graves' hyperthyroidism and ophthalmopathy. That paper adds: HTBI primers were the set used in a first-round RT-PCR of the TCR CDR3. Blood also carried most thyroid clonotypes expanded above 0.001. Classification by a 13 V-J model distinguished ophthalmopathy from stable hyperthyroidism.

Source: peripheral blood mononuclear cells (PBMCs), taken at new diagnosis, from a patient treated with antithyroid drugs. The genes are TRBV14 and TRBJ2-7, with TRBD1 matching 7 bases. The TCR comes from a woman aged 35-60 years with Graves disease. CDR3 nucleotides: TGTGCCAGCCATGATACAGGGGCACCCACCTACGAGCAGTACTTC. Its translation is CASHDTGAPTYEQYF. The variable domain in full, with the rest retrieved from reference TRBV14 and TRBJ2-7, is EAGVTQFPSHSVIEKGQTVTLRCDPISGHDNLYWYRRVMGKEIKFLLHFVKESKQDESGMPNNRFLAERTGGTYSTLKVQPAELEDSGVYFCASHDTGAPTYEQYFGPGTRLTVT.